This TCR beta chain was identified during a study of blood T cell repertoires in COVID-19. About the research overall: Italy, Spain and the United States were the sources of the convalescent and acute COVID-19 samples. Nucleic acid was either cDNA or gDNA, and it came from T cells, B-cell-depleted T cells, or PBMCs.

As originally analysed: Amplification of reference gene primers provided the estimated nucleated cell counts. Produced via immunoSEQ multiplex PCR; TCRdb's table is partial and in-frame only. The D gene and trimming were derived from the DNA, and the V and J assignments and clone size from that table. Altogether 60,000 to 75,000 clones are present, 88% being singletons, with the ten largest covering approximately 1.4%. CDR3 length: 16 amino acids. The V segment lost 1 base and the J segment 1 base; nucleotides outside the gene matches: 3. Germline CDR1 reads MGHRA; CDR2 reads YSYEKL. Specimen: peripheral blood. The clonotype comes from a human donor in a cohort sampled during active COVID-19. The V and J genes are TRBV4-1 and TRBJ2-2; 7 bases match TRBD2. Here the CDR3 reads CASSQVPSGNTGELFF. The CDR3 region has the DNA TGCGCCAGCAGCCAAGTTCCTAGCGGGAACACCGGGGAGCTGTTTTTT.